The 26 T cell receptor beta chains listed next were all sequenced from one sample in a study of blood T cells in healthy people across ages. Together with a sample-barcoded 5' primer, a J-beta primer mix was included in a second PCR lasting about 7 to 11 cycles. TCRdb itself ran the 5' RACE reads through MiXCR, one entry per CDR3 protein. The sample has about 970,000 distinct CDR3 sequences; roughly 51% are singletons. Sequencing input: blood. All receptors derive from a woman aged 55 to 70 in good health.

This sequence joins TRBV11-3 and TRBJ2-1, with 8 bases identical to TRBD2. Germline CDR1 is SGHNT and CDR2 is YENEEA. CDR3 size: 14 residues. V was pared by 5 bases and J by 6 bases, with 6 bases of the junction left unmatched. The DNA for the CDR3 is TGTGCCAGCAGCACGACTAGCGAGGGCAATGAGCAGTTCTTC. Translation gives CASSTTSEGNEQFF.

The chain joins TRBV6-2 or TRBV6-3 to TRBJ2-3; 9 bases are a match to TRBD2. From germline, CDR1 is MNHEY and CDR2 SVGEGT. V shed 7 bases, J shed 6 bases, and the junction held 11 bases outside the gene matches. The CDR3 spans 15 residues. The CDR3 coding sequence is TGTGCCAGCACTGCGGGACTAGCTGTTCTGGATACGCAGTATTTT. Its protein product is CASTAGLAVLDTQYF.

The genes are TRBV14 and TRBJ2-7; 10 bases align to TRBD1. This CDR3 has 14 amino acids. V gave up 3 bases and J gave up 2 bases; unmatched junction bases: 1. Germline assignment: CDR1 SGHDN and CDR2 FVKESK. The CDR3 DNA follows: TGTGCCAGCAGCCACGGACAGGGGGCCTACGAGCAGTACTTC. Translation: CASSHGQGAYEQYF.

The rearrangement joins TRBV7-2 to TRBJ2-7, with a tentative D call TRBD1 (5 bases). CDR1 and CDR2 from the germline V gene are SGHTA and FQGNSA. V dropped 1 base and J dropped 2 bases, with 15 bases sitting between them. This CDR3 is 16 amino acids long. In DNA, the CDR3 is TGTGCCAGCAGCTTAGTCGGGCAGGGATTCCCCTACGAGCAGTACTTC. This translates into CASSLVGQGFPYEQYF.

The rearrangement links TRBV6-2 or TRBV6-3 to TRBJ2-7; possibly TRBD1 for D (6 bases). The germline CDR1 and CDR2 sequences are MNHEY and SVGEGT. With 10 bases removed from V and 0 bases from J, the gap between germline ends came to 13 bases. The CDR3 has 13 residues. CDR3 residues: CATQGVSSYEQYF. CDR3 sequence (DNA): TGTGCCACACAGGGTGTGAGCTCCTACGAGCAGTACTTC.

The sample holds a few counts of this clonotype. The rearrangement links TRBV29-1 to TRBJ2-1, with 7 nucleotides matching TRBD1. Trimming removed 7 bases from V and 7 bases from J; junction bases left unmatched: 7. CDR3 size: 12 residues. Germline V gene data show CDR1 as SQVTM and CDR2 as ANQGSEA. CDR3 sequence: CSATTGSNEQFF. The CDR3 nucleotides read TGCAGCGCCACGACAGGGTCAAATGAGCAGTTCTTC.

This clonotype was observed a handful of times. V usage is TRBV25-1 and J usage is TRBJ2-5, with D maybe TRBD2 (6 bases). The CDR3 sequence is 15 residues long. The ends were cut back, 2 bases at V and 5 bases at J, with 15 bases in the middle. CDR1 is MGHDK, CDR2 SYGVNS, per germline. As DNA, the CDR3 is TGTGCCAGCAGTGAAGGTTCACTAGCCGCCGAGACCCAGTACTTC. It translates to CASSEGSLAAETQYF. Combining the CDR3 with reference TRBV25-1 and TRBJ2-5 gives the whole variable domain EADIYQTPRYLVIGTGKKITLECSQTMGHDKMYWYQQDPGMELHLIHYSYGVNSTEKGDLSSESTVSRIRTEHFPLTLESARPSHTSQYLCASSEGSLAAETQYFGPGTRLLVL.

This clonotype was recorded at least ten times. The J gene is TRBJ2-7, the V gene TRBV29-1, with 10 bases lining up with TRBD2. The CDR3 extends over 13 amino acids. V dropped 6 bases and J dropped 2; count of bases not matched to a gene: 4. CDR1 and CDR2 (germline): SQVTM, ANQGSEA. The chain's CDR3 is CSVRTSGAYEQYF. The CDR3 bases are TGCAGCGTGCGGACTAGCGGTGCCTACGAGCAGTACTTC.

In its sample, this clonotype was seen many times. The V and J genes are TRBV25-1 and TRBJ2-3; the D gene is possibly TRBD2 (6 bases). Looked up from germline, CDR1 is MGHDK and CDR2 is SYGVNS. The V end was cut by 4 bases, the J end by 2 bases, with 19 bases between. The CDR3 runs 17 residues. The CDR3 DNA reads TGTGCCAGCAGTGGACGGAAGATGGCGGGGCCCACAGATACGCAGTATTTT. This translates into CASSGRKMAGPTDTQYF.

This clonotype was counted only a few times. The chain uses TRBV29-1 and TRBJ2-1, with 9 bases identical to TRBD2. The ends lost 0 bases at V and 9 bases at J; junction bases unmatched: 0. Germline V gene lookup returns CDR1 SQVTM and CDR2 ANQGSEA. CDR3 length: 12 amino acids. The CDR3 region is CSVEDSGSEQFF. The CDR3, as DNA: TGCAGCGTTGAAGATAGCGGGAGTGAGCAGTTCTTC.

This clonotype was seen only a few times. The rearrangement joins TRBV7-2 to TRBJ1-4; no clear D gene. Germline V gene lookup returns CDR1 SGHTA and CDR2 FQGNSA. Trimming stripped 2 bases from V and 6 bases from J, with 10 bases between. The CDR3 is 14 amino acids. CDR3 DNA: TGTGCCAGCAGCTTAAGCCACTCTCATGAAAAACTGTTTTTT. It specifies CASSLSHSHEKLFF.

This clonotype was detected only a few times. CDR3 DNA sequence: TGTGCCAGCAGCCAATGGACAGAACAAGAGACCCAGTACTTC. Residues: CASSQWTEQETQYF. This chain joins TRBV3-1 and TRBJ2-5, with a tentative D call TRBD1 (6 bases). Trimming left V 2 bases short and J 2 bases short, with 9 bases between. The CDR3 has 14 amino acids. Per the germline V gene, CDR1 is LGHDT and CDR2 is YNNKEL (reference sequence).

The V call is TRBV29-1, the J call TRBJ2-1; 8 nucleotides line up with TRBD2. The CDR3 runs 15 residues. Unmatched junction bases numbered 11, after V lost 4 bases and J lost 6 bases. The germline CDR1 and CDR2 sequences are SQVTM and ANQGSEA. In DNA form, the CDR3 reads TGCAGCGTTGTTCTAGCGGGCAAGGCGGCCAATGAGCAGTTCTTC. It codes for CSVVLAGKAANEQFF.

This clonotype was picked up a small number of times. The gene calls are TRBV5-1 and TRBJ1-2, with TRBD1 matching 10 bases. In germline, CDR1 is SGHRS, CDR2 YFSETQ. V trimming: 4 bases; J trimming: 7 bases; junction bases outside the gene matches: 10. The CDR3 is made up of 15 amino acids. CDR3 region: CASSRSGQGNSGYTF. The CDR3 nucleotides are TGCGCCAGCAGCAGATCGGGACAGGGGAATAGTGGCTACACCTTC.

This clonotype was seen only once. The chain employs TRBV27 and TRBJ1-1, with D maybe TRBD1 (6 bases). CDR1 and CDR2 (germline): MNHEY, SMNVEV (reference sequence). The CDR3 is made up of 17 amino acids. V was shortened by 3 bases and J by 2 bases, with 19 bases between the two germline ends. Written as DNA, the CDR3 is TGTGCCAGCAGTTTTCGGCGGACATGGGGGACAAACACTGAAGCTTTCTTT. Amino acids: CASSFRRTWGTNTEAFF.

This clonotype occurred a few times. The V and J genes are TRBV29-1 and TRBJ2-1, with a weak D call TRBD2 (6 bases). V was cut by 8 bases and J by 5 bases, with 16 bases left in between. The length of the CDR3 is 13 residues. Germline V CDR1 and CDR2: SQVTM, ANQGSEA. CDR3 loop: CSTSTRVDNEQFF. CDR3 coding DNA: TGCAGCACCTCGACTAGAGTCGACAATGAGCAGTTCTTC.

The V and J genes are TRBV5-1 and TRBJ2-5; TRBD2 matches 13 bases. Per germline, CDR1 SGHRS and CDR2 YFSETQ. V dropped 0 bases and J dropped 5; count of bases not matched to a gene: 7. The CDR3 length is 17 residues. The CDR3 DNA is TGCGCCAGCAGCTTGGGTGAACTAGCGGGAGGGCCGGAGACCCAGTACTTC. Its protein is CASSLGELAGGPETQYF.

The chain uses TRBV4-1 and TRBJ2-5; TRBD2 is a possible D gene (5 bases). The J call is doubtful: the DNA matches TRBJ2-4 better. Looked up from germline, CDR1 is MGHRA and CDR2 is YSYEKL. The CDR3 totals 14 residues. This CDR3 is CASSQEREPNIQYF. For the CDR3, the DNA is TGCGCCAGCAGCCAAGAGAGGGAACCAAACATTCAGTACTTC.

V gene TRBV28 combines with J gene TRBJ1-4; D remains ambiguous. Deletions cut 5 bases from V and 8 bases from J, with 18 bases between. The CDR3 is made up of 15 amino acids. In germline, CDR1 is MDHEN, CDR2 SYDVKM. The CDR3 nucleotides are TGTGCCAGCAGTCCCAATACTGGGTCGGGGGAAAAACTGTTTTTT. Protein product: CASSPNTGSGEKLFF.

The chain joins TRBV7-3 to TRBJ2-3; D gene ambiguous. The CDR3 runs to 13 residues. V was trimmed by 3 bases and J by 6 bases, leaving 10 bases between them. Germline CDR1 reads SGHTA; CDR2 reads FQGTGA. The CDR3 protein is CASSLAWRDTQYF. The CDR3 nucleotides read TGTGCCAGCAGCTTGGCCTGGCGGGATACGCAGTATTTT.

This clonotype has a handful of counts. The chain combines TRBV29-1 with TRBJ2-3, with D tentatively TRBD1 (6 bases). This CDR3 is 14 amino acids long. Germline V CDR1 and CDR2: SQVTM, ANQGSEA. The V end lost 5 bases, the J end lost 2 bases, and 14 bases lay between the germline ends. CDR3 in DNA: TGCAGCGTTTCTCCTTGGACAGACACAGATACGCAGTATTTT. The encoded protein is CSVSPWTDTDTQYF.

The chain combines TRBV12-3 or TRBV12-4 with TRBJ2-7; 7 bases agree with TRBD1. V lost 8 bases to trimming and J lost 4 bases; unmatched junction nucleotides: 8. The CDR3 sequence is 13 residues long. In DNA form, the CDR3 reads TGTGCCAGCCGACAGGGTAATGTTTACGAGCAGTACTTC. This codes for CASRQGNVYEQYF.

This clonotype turned up a few times. V and J are TRBV28 and TRBJ2-5, with TRBD2 matching over 7 bases. Germline V lookup: CDR1 MDHEN, CDR2 SYDVKM. The J segment lost 13 bases and the V segment lost 2 bases, leaving 13 bases of the junction unmatched. This CDR3 is built from 14 residues. DNA for the CDR3: TGTGCCAGCAGTTTAAGGGGCCTCCCTAGCGGCACGTACTTC. This encodes CASSLRGLPSGTYF.

In nucleotides, the CDR3 is TGCAGTGCTAGGAGAATAGGGATCAAACCCCAGCATTTT. It translates to CSARRIGIKPQHF. The rearrangement joins TRBV20-1 to TRBJ1-5, with D unresolved. Germline CDR1 DFQATT, CDR2 SNEGSKA (reference sequence). This CDR3 comprises 13 residues. The V and J ends lost 3 bases and 10 bases respectively, with 16 bases between them.

This clonotype was counted once. The chain recombines TRBV18 with TRBJ2-3; 10 bases are a match to TRBD2. With V trimmed by 5 bases and J by 6 bases, 11 bases remained unmatched. Germline CDR1 is KGHSH and CDR2 is LQKENI. There are 16 residues in the CDR3. CDR3 region: CASSGPEREGRDTQYF. Here the CDR3 DNA reads TGTGCCAGCTCAGGACCGGAGCGGGAGGGCCGGGATACGCAGTATTTT.

This rearrangement joins TRBV9 to TRBJ2-7; D not resolved. The CDR3 runs 14 residues. The germline V and J ends were trimmed by 0 bases and 6 bases, with 13 bases remaining between them. From germline, CDR1 is SGDLS and CDR2 YYNGEE. CDR3 sequence reads: CASSVDLTLAEQYF. The DNA for the CDR3 is TGTGCCAGCAGCGTAGATTTGACCCTGGCCGAGCAGTACTTC.